These T cell receptor beta chains were read from a single sample in a study of blood T cell repertoires in COVID-19. Generated by immunoSEQ multiplex PCR, the TCRdb table keeps only in-frame clones and is missing some. The repertoire holds 250,000 or so clones, with 85% to 90% as singletons. The sample was peripheral blood. The source is a woman aged 60 to 75 with COVID-19, enrolled during active disease. Each CDR3 is given with its conserved first and last residue. A D gene is named only where the DNA matches it firmly. Clone size is stated in some rows and not others, as once, few, many or a class when expanded.

few | . | TRBV6-4 | CASSADRSIGNEQFF
. | . | TRBV7-2 | CASSLIPRNTEAFF
. | TRBD1 | TRBV5-1 | CASSYGQGETQYF
. | . | TRBV9 | CASGRDTLGTEAFF
. | . | TRBV14 | CASSQDGVGGPTEAFF
. | . | TRBV6-5 | CASSYSRWSTEAFF
. | TRBD1 | TRBV15 | CATSRAGTDFRYTF
once | TRBD1 | TRBV6-5 | CASSYPQGDGAKLFF
. | . | TRBV4-3 | CASSLDRRETQYF
. | TRBD1 | TRBV19 | CASSRDSQETQYF
. | . | TRBV21-1 | CASSKKRGGQGVAGELFF
. | TRBD1 | TRBV19 | CASSRQGSRLGGYTF
. | . | TRBV5-5 | CASSLMGGPRSGNTIYF
. | . | TRBV5-1 | CASSFRSLNTEAFF
. | TRBD1 | TRBV18 | CASSPATGEGYTF
few | . | TRBV7-9 | CASSSGQFEKLFF
. | . | TRBV20-1 | CSASSNKNQPQHF
. | TRBD1 | TRBV4-3 | CASSQRTGYEQYF
. | . | TRBV5-1 | CASSLESGPEQYF
. | . | TRBV12-3/TRBV12-4 | CASSFTGGYGYTF
. | . | TRBV19 | CASTQGLQPQHF
. | . | TRBV6-6 | CASRSDSYGYTF
. | . | TRBV5-5 | CASSPDKLIRTDTQYF
. | TRBD2 | TRBV6-6 | CASSYDGTSTYEQYF
. | . | TRBV2 | CASSEGPSSNQPQHF
once | . | TRBV7-8 | CASSRRYGSTNEKLFF